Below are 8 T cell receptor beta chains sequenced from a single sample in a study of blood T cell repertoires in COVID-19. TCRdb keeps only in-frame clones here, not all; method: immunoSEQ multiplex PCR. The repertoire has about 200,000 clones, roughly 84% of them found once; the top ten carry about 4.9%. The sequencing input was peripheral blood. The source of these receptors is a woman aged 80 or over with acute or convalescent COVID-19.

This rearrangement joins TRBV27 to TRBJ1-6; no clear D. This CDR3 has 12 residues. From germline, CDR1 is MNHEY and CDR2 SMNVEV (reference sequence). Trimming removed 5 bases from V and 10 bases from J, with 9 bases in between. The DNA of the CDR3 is TGTGCCAGCAGTCCCTCGAGGTCACCCCTCCACTTT. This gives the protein CASSPSRSPLHF.

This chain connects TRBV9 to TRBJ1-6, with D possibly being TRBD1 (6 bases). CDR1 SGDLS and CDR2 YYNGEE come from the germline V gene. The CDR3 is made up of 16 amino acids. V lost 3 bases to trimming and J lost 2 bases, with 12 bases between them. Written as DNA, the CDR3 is TGTGCCAGCAGCGCCCCAACAGGGCCCTATAATTCACCCCTCCACTTT. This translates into CASSAPTGPYNSPLHF.

The CDR3 coding sequence is TGTGCCAGCAGTTATGGTCTTAGCTCTGGAAACACCATATATTTT. Translating it yields CASSYGLSSGNTIYF. This chain uses TRBV6-5 with TRBJ1-3; D gene unclear. CDR1 MNHEY and CDR2 SVGAGI come from the germline V gene. The V end was cut by 3 bases, the J end by 0 bases, with 9 bases between. This CDR3 region has 15 residues.

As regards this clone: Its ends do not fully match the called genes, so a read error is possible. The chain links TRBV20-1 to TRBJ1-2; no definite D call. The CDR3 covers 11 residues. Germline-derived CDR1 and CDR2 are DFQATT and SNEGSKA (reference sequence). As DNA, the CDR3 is TGTTCCGCGGGGTTTAACTATGGCTACACCTTC. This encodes CSAGFNYGYTF.

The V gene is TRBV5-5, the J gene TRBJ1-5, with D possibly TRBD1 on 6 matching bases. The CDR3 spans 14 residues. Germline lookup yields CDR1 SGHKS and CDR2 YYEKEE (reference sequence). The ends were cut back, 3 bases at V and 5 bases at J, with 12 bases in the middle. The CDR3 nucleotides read TGTGCCAGCAGCTCAGGACAGTTTTATCAGCCCCAGCATTTT. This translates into CASSSGQFYQPQHF. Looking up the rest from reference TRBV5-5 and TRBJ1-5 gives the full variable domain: DAGVTQSPTHLIKTRGQQVTLRCSPISGHKSVSWYQQVLGQGPQFIFQYYEKEERGRGNFPDRFSARQFPNYSSELNVNALLLGDSALYLCASSSGQFYQPQHFGDGTRLSIL.

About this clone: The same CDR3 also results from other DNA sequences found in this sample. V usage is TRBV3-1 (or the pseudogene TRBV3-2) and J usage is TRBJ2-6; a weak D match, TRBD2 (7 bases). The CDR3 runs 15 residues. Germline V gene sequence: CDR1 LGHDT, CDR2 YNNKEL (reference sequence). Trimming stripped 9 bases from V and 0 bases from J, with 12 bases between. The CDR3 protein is CARRGGYSGANVLTF. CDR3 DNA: TGTGCCAGGAGGGGGGGATACTCTGGGGCCAACGTCCTGACTTTC.

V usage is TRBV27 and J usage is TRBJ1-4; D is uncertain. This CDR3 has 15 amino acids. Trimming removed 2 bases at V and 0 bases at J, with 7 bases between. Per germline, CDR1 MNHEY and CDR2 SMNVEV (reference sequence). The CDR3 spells CASSLRQTTNEKLFF. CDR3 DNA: TGTGCCAGCAGTTTACGTCAGACAACTAATGAAAAACTGTTTTTT.

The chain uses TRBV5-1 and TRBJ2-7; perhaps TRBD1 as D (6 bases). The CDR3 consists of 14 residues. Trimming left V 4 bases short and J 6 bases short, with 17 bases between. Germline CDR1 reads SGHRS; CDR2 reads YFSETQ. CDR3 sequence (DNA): TGCGCCAGCAGCCCCCACCGACAGGATGGCGAGCAGTACTTC. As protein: CASSPHRQDGEQYF.